What follows describes a single TCR beta chain. Its antigen is currently unknown. Treatment noted: oral pan-JAK inhibitor, 5-10 mg twice daily. As part of sample collection, lesional scalp punch biopsies and peripheral blood were taken from alopecia areata patients. The data were obtained in a study of CD8+ T cells in alopecia areata. Whole-study context: Scoring of severity for treated patients was based on percentage of affected scalp area.

The study, taken as a whole, reports: Many expanded lesional clones persisted in scalp and blood during tofacitinib. Scalp specimens additionally yield sequences from normal skin's resident alphabeta T cells.

Between the trimmed V and J ends, which lost 3 bases and 3 bases, there was a span of 12 bases. Germline values: CDR1 SQVTM, CDR2 ANQGSEA. This CDR3 has 13 residues. RNA extraction was followed by reverse transcription into cDNA, which acted as the sequencing template. Sequencing was performed with immunoSEQ multiplex PCR; in TCRdb, only in-frame clones are kept and a portion is missing. This sample has more than 95,000 clones, with 70% to 90% found just once. The source of this sequence is a human donor with alopecia areata. This chain uses TRBV29-1 with TRBJ2-7, with D maybe TRBD1 (6 bases). This specimen consisted of CD8+ T cells sorted from blood, obtained between weeks 30 and 35, from a patient treated with tofacitinib. CDR3 DNA sequence: TGCAGCGTTGAGCCGACAGGAAGCTACGAGCAGTACTTC. Amino acid sequence: CSVEPTGSYEQYF.